A selection of T cell receptor beta chains follows, all from one sample in a study of response to subunit inactivated influenza vaccine. TCRdb reanalysed the RT-PCR reads using MiXCR and keeps one entry per CDR3 protein. The sample carries hundreds of thousands of distinct CDR3 sequences, less than 8% recorded once. The sequenced sample was PBMCs from blood, obtained 23 months after vaccination. The receptors shown here come from a man between 50 and 75 years old who received an inactivated influenza vaccine. Both conserved end residues are trimmed from each CDR3. Each record gives: V gene, J gene, D gene, CDR3 length, CDR3 protein. D genes are given only for firm matches.

TRBV4-1	TRBJ1-1	NA	13	ASSQVASWNTEAF
TRBV16	TRBJ2-3	NA	13	ASSQSLSVTDTQY
TRBV12-3/TRBV12-4	TRBJ2-1	NA	14	ASSSRLKFSYNEQF
TRBV27	TRBJ2-1	TRBD1	12	ASTRPGQGTEQF
TRBV29-1	TRBJ2-3	TRBD2	12	SVSAGEGTDTQY
TRBV7-3	TRBJ2-1	TRBD1	15	ASSLNPMGQGRGEQF
TRBV12-3/TRBV12-4	TRBJ1-2	TRBD1	12	ASSPGTGAYGYT
TRBV18	TRBJ1-6	NA	11	ASSPSGRSPLH
TRBV29-1	TRBJ1-1	NA	11	SVQTVRNTEAF
TRBV14	TRBJ1-1	NA	13	ASSSLGGDTTEAF
TRBV20-1	TRBJ2-7	NA	12	SARSGGRFDEQY
TRBV20-1	TRBJ2-3	TRBD2	10	RASGGADTQY
TRBV11-2	TRBJ2-1	NA	10	ASRISYNEQF
TRBV12-3/TRBV12-4	TRBJ1-5	NA	13	ASSPDSYSNQPQH
TRBV5-5	TRBJ2-4	TRBD2	13	ASSTGGGAKNIQY
TRBV20-1	TRBJ2-5	NA	14	SASRYGGGAGETQY
TRBV4-3	TRBJ2-3	NA	14	ASSSREAASTDTQY
TRBV18	TRBJ2-7	TRBD1	11	ASSNRGPYEQY
TRBV6-1	TRBJ1-5	NA	12	ASRPANSNQPQH
TRBV5-1	TRBJ2-5	TRBD2	13	ASRPTSALQETQY
TRBV29-1	TRBJ2-1	TRBD2	11	SVGGLAVNEQF
TRBV20-1	TRBJ1-4	NA	14	SASKVLGPTNEKLF
TRBV20-1	TRBJ2-1	NA	13	SARVSGRLRNEQF
TRBV6-2/TRBV6-3	TRBJ2-7	NA	12	ASSSGQRIYEQY
TRBV4-3	TRBJ2-3	NA	12	ASSQTPGTDTQY
TRBV4-2	TRBJ2-3	NA	12	ASSQGDRGDTQY
TRBV21-1	TRBJ2-7	NA	13	ASSNITSGTYEQY
TRBV29-1	TRBJ2-3	TRBD2	13	SVAPTSGGTYTQY
TRBV12-3/TRBV12-4	TRBJ2-5	NA	11	ASNALRGETQY
TRBV20-1	TRBJ1-1	TRBD1	12	SARAGTGRTEAF
TRBV25-1	TRBJ2-7	NA	11	ASRQGGFYEQY
TRBV20-1	TRBJ2-1	TRBD1	12	SAQPLGQGNEQF
TRBV4-2	TRBJ2-3	NA	11	ASSQGETDTQY
TRBV28	TRBJ1-1	NA	11	ASSLVTDTEAF
TRBV12-3/TRBV12-4	TRBJ1-6	NA	13	ASSSLGAGDSPLH
TRBV7-2	TRBJ2-1	NA	11	ASSLHNPGIQF